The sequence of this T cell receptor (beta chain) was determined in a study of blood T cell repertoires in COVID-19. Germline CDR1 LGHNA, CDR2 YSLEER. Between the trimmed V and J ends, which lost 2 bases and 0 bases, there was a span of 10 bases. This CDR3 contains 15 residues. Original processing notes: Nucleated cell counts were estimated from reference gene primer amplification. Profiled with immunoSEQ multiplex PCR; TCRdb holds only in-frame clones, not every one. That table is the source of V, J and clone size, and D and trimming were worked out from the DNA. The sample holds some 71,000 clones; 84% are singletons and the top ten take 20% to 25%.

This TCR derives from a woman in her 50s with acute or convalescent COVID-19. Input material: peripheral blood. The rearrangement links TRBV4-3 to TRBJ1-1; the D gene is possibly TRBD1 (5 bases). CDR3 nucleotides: TGCGCCAGCAGCCAATCCCCAGGGATGAACACTGAAGCTTTCTTT. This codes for CASSQSPGMNTEAFF.